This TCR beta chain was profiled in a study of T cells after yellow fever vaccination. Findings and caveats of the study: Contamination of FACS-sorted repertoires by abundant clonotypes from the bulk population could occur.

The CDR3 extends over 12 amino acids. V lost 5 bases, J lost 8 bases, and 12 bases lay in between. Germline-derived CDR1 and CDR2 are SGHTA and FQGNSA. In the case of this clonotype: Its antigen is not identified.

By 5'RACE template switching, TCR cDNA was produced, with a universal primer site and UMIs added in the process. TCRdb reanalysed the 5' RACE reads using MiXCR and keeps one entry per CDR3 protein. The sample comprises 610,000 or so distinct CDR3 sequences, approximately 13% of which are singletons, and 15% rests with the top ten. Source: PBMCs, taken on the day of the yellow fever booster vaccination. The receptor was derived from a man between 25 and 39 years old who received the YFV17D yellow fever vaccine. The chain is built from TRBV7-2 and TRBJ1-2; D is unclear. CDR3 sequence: CASSLVAWGYTF. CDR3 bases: TGTGCCAGCAGCCTTGTGGCCTGGGGCTACACCTTC.